This is a list of T cell receptor beta chains from one sample in a study of T-cell reconstitution after alpha-beta-depleted transplantation in children. TCRdb re-derived calls from the PCR reads in MiXCR, one entry per CDR3 protein. The sample shows about a million distinct CDR3 sequences, around 30% of them seen only once. The specimen was PBMCs, mostly from graft donor cells, collected 360 days after TCRalphabeta/CD19-depleted stem cell transplant. Source of these receptors: a boy under two years old who had a stem cell transplant for SCID, so the T cells may come from the graft donor. Both conserved end residues are part of each CDR3. A D gene is named only where the DNA matches it firmly. Only part of the rows carry a size: once, few, many, or a class if the clone is expanded.

clone_size	v_call	d_call	j_call	cdr3_nt	cdr3_aa
once	TRBV6-1	NA	TRBJ2-7	TGTGCCAGCCGGCGGGGCCGGACGGGCGAGCAGTACTTC	CASRRGRTGEQYF
NA	TRBV7-2	NA	TRBJ2-3	TGTGCCAGCAGCTTGGACAGTGCCTCAAGCACAGATACGCAGTATTTT	CASSLDSASSTDTQYF
few	TRBV5-1	NA	TRBJ2-7	TGCGCCAGCAGCCCTGGGGACGGACTGACCTACGAGCAGTACTTC	CASSPGDGLTYEQYF
few	TRBV7-9	TRBD2	TRBJ2-3	TGTGCCAGCAGAAAACCGGGACTAGCGGCGCACACAGATACGCAGTATTTT	CASRKPGLAAHTDTQYF
many	TRBV12-3/TRBV12-4	NA	TRBJ2-2	TGTGCCAGCACCACAGGGGGGGAGCTGTTTTTT	CASTTGGELFF
NA	TRBV20-1	TRBD2	TRBJ2-7	TGCAGTGCTAGAAGCCGGGACTACAGCTCCTACGAGCAGTACTTC	CSARSRDYSSYEQYF
few	TRBV12-3/TRBV12-4	TRBD2	TRBJ2-5	TGTGCCAGCAGTTCCGAGTTGGGGGGGGGACAAGAGACCCAGTACTTC	CASSSELGGGQETQYF
few	TRBV20-1	NA	TRBJ1-2	TGCAGTGCTAGCTGGGAACCCGGGGGTGGCTACACCTTC	CSASWEPGGGYTF
NA	TRBV4-1	TRBD1	TRBJ1-6	TGCGCCAGCAGCCAAGATAGTGGGACAGGGGAGTTCAGGCTTAGTTCACCCCTCCACTTT	CASSQDSGTGEFRLSSPLHF
many	TRBV20-1	NA	TRBJ2-7	TGCAGTGCTCTGGGAAGCTCAACCTACGAGCAGTACTTC	CSALGSSTYEQYF
NA	TRBV7-8	TRBD2	TRBJ2-1	TGTGCCAGCAGTTCGACTAGCGGGGGAGTCAATGAGCAGTTCTTC	CASSSTSGGVNEQFF
few	TRBV12-3/TRBV12-4	NA	TRBJ1-5	TGTGCCAGCAGACCTGGGGAAGCCCACTATAGCAATCAGCCCCAGCATTTT	CASRPGEAHYSNQPQHF
few	TRBV12-3/TRBV12-4	NA	TRBJ1-1	TGTGCCAGCAGGGGGTTGGGCACTGAAGCTTTCTTT	CASRGLGTEAFF
NA	TRBV9	NA	TRBJ2-6	TGTGCCAGCAGTAATAACAGGGTTACTGGGGCCAACGTCCTGACTTTC	CASSNNRVTGANVLTF
NA	TRBV24-1	NA	TRBJ1-5	TGTGCCACCAGTGCCGGGGAAAGCAATCAGCCCCAGCATTTT	CATSAGESNQPQHF
NA	TRBV18	TRBD2	TRBJ2-1	TGTGCCAGCTCGCCTCTAGCGGGGGGTGAGCAGTTCTTC	CASSPLAGGEQFF
few	TRBV20-1	NA	TRBJ2-3	TGCAGTGCTAGAGATCCCCCTAGCGCAATGGATACGCAGTATTTT	CSARDPPSAMDTQYF
NA	TRBV25-1	NA	TRBJ2-7	TGTGCCAGCAGTGAATCGGGCGGGGAATCCTACGAGCAGTACTTC	CASSESGGESYEQYF
few	TRBV12-3/TRBV12-4	NA	TRBJ2-7	TGTGCCAGCAGCCACCGACAGACAGGGAGGGACGAGCAGTACTTC	CASSHRQTGRDEQYF
few	TRBV9	NA	TRBJ2-2	TGTGCCAGCAGCCGAGGGCCCGCGAACACCGGGGAGCTGTTTTTT	CASSRGPANTGELFF
NA	TRBV5-1	NA	TRBJ2-7	TGCGCCAGCAGCTGGACTGAGCCCTCCTACGAGCAGTACTTC	CASSWTEPSYEQYF
NA	TRBV9	TRBD1	TRBJ1-2	TGTGCCAGCAGCTTCAGTCGGACAGGGGGATATGGCTACACCTTC	CASSFSRTGGYGYTF
NA	TRBV7-8	NA	TRBJ1-6	TGTGCCAGCAGCTTAGCAGGGCCCAATAATTCACCCCTCCACTTT	CASSLAGPNNSPLHF
once	TRBV5-1	NA	TRBJ2-1	TGCGCCAGCAGCCACAGGGGGGGGGACCATGAGCAGTTCTTC	CASSHRGGDHEQFF
few	TRBV20-1	NA	TRBJ1-2	TGCAGTGCTAGTGCTAGAGCTAACTATGGCTACACCTTC	CSASARANYGYTF
few	TRBV7-2	NA	TRBJ2-7	TGTGCCAGCAGCCCTAGGGAGAGGACCATCCACGAGCAGTACTTC	CASSPRERTIHEQYF
NA	TRBV5-1	NA	TRBJ2-3	TGCGCCAGCAGCCAGAACGCAGATACGCAGTATTTT	CASSQNADTQYF
NA	TRBV20-1	TRBD1	TRBJ1-1	TGCAGTGCTAGCAACCCAGGGGGAACCACTGAAGCTTTCTTT	CSASNPGGTTEAFF
NA	TRBV9	NA	TRBJ2-7	TGTGCCAGCAGCGTAGATTTTAGTTTGTCCTACGAGCAGTACTTC	CASSVDFSLSYEQYF
NA	TRBV7-8	NA	TRBJ2-7	TGTGCCAGCAGCCTCAGGGGCGCAGGATACGAGCAGTACTTC	CASSLRGAGYEQYF